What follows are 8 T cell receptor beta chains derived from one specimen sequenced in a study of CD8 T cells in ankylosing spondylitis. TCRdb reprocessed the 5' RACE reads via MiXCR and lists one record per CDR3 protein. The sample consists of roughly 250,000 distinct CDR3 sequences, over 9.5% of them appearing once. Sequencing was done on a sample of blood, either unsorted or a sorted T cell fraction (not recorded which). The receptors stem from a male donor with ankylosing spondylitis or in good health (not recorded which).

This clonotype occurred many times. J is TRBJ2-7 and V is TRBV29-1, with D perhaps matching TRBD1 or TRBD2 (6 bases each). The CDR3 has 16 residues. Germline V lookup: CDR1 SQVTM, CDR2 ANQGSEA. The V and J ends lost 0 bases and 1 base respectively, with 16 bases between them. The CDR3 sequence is CSVEDVGGKSSYEQYF. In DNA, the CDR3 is TGCAGCGTTGAAGACGTAGGGGGGAAAAGTTCCTACGAGCAGTACTTC.

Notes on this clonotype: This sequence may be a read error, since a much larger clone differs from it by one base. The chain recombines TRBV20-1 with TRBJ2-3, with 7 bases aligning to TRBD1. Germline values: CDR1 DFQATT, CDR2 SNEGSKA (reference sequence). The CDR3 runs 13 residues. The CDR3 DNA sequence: TGCAGTGCTCTATCCCCAGGGACAGATAAGCAGTATTTT. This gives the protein CSALSPGTDKQYF.

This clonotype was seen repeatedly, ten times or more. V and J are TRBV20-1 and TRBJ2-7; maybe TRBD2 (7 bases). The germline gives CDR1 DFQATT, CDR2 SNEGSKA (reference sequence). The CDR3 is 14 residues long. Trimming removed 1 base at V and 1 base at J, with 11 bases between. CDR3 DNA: TGCAGTGCTAGAGCGGGGGGCCAATCCTACGAGCAGTACTTC. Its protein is CSARAGGQSYEQYF.

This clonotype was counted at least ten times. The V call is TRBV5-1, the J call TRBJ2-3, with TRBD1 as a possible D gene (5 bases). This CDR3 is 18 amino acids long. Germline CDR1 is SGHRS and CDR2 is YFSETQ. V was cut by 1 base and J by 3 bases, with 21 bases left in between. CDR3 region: CASSLKGVNSRWTDTQYF. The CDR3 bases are TGCGCCAGCAGCTTGAAAGGGGTTAATTCTAGGTGGACAGATACGCAGTATTTT.

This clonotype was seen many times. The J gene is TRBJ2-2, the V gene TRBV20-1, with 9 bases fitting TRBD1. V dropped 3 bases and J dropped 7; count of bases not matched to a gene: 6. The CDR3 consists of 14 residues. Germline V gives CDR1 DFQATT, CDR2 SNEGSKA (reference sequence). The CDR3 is CSARLQGAGGELFF. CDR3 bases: TGCAGTGCTAGGTTACAGGGGGCTGGCGGGGAGCTGTTTTTT.

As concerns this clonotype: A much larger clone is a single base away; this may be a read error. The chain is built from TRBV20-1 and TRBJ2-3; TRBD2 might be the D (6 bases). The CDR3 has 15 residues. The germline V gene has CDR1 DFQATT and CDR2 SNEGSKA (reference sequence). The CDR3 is CNARDSGGSTDTQYF. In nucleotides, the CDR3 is TGCAATGCTAGGGACTCGGGCGGGAGCACAGATACGCAGTATTTT.

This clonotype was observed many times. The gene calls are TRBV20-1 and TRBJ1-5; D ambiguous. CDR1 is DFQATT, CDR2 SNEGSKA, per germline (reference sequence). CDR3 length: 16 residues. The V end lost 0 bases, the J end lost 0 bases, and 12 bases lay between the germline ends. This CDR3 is CSARDQGDHSNQPQHF. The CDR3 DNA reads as TGCAGTGCTAGAGATCAAGGAGACCATAGCAATCAGCCCCAGCATTTT.

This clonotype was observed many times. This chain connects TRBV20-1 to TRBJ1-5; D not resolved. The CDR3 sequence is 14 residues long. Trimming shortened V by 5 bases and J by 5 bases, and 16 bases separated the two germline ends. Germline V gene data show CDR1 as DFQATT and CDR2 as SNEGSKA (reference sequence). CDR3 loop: CSALLGGSDQPQHF. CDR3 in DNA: TGCAGTGCTCTTCTAGGCGGCAGCGATCAGCCCCAGCATTTT.